This TCR beta chain derives from a study of blood T cell repertoires in COVID-19. The protocol was immunoSEQ multiplex PCR, while the TCRdb copy is restricted to in-frame clones and leaves out a portion. The repertoire includes under 300,000 clones, 89% of them detected once, and roughly 2.2% sits in the top ten. CDR3 length: 15 residues. V dropped 1 base and J dropped 8 bases, with 16 bases sitting between them. The germline V gene encodes CDR1 SGHDT and CDR2 YYEEEE. This chain links TRBV5-6 with TRBJ2-1; no firm D call. The sample taken for sequencing was peripheral blood. The sequence was obtained from a man aged 50 to 59 with acute or convalescent COVID-19. CDR3 DNA sequence: TGTGCCAGCAGCTTGAGCCTAACTCTACCGGATGAGCAGTTCTTC. It is translated as CASSLSLTLPDEQFF.